Given below is one TCR beta chain in context. Its target antigen remains unknown. It has no much larger one-base neighbor in the sample; base qualities were not kept. Library generation was performed with the immunoSEQ multiplex PCR assay. Drawn from immuneACCESS, this table holds only the in-frame rearrangements with V and J called that TCRdb kept. Clones are partly lost; checked studies trace under half to an unresolved V gene and leave the rest unexplained. Across this sample there are under 450,000 clones, with about nine tenths seen only once. About 6.3% of the sample belongs to the ten largest clones. V loses 3 bases at its end and J loses 2 bases; junction bases beyond the gene matches: 4. CDR1 is given as GTSNPN and CDR2 as SVGIG, both from the germline V gene (reference sequence). The CDR3 starts with the cysteine, ends with the phenylalanine, and has 14 residues. Here the CDR3 DNA is all that survives: 42 bases in frame from base 1.

The data belong to a study of control samples from healthy donors and cancer patients (dated by TCRdb to about 2020). The receptor chain draws on TRBV30 and TRBJ2-1, and 7 bases in between align with TRBD1. The receptor comes from a man aged 35 to 55 with head and neck cancer. The sample was PBMCs. The nucleotides read TGTGCCTGGAGCCAGACAGGGACCTACAATGAGCAGTTCTTC. This yields the protein CAWSQTGTYNEQFF.